What follows are 26 T cell receptor beta chains derived from one specimen sequenced in a study of T cell repertoires in cytomegalovirus infection. Each CDR3 protein is one row after TCRdb ran MiXCR on the reads. The sample lists nearly 650,000 distinct CDR3 sequences, less than 25% seen once, with approximately 8% in the top ten. Sequencing used CD8+ T cells from PBMCs. The receptors originated from a human donor in good health (CMV status not recorded). Some clones in this sample may be carry-over from other donors' samples.

The chain carries TRBV28 and TRBJ2-7; D is undetermined. Germline CDR1 reads MDHEN; CDR2 reads SYDVKM. The CDR3 runs 13 residues. V lost 11 bases and J lost 0, with 14 bases in between. CDR3 in DNA: TGTGCCCAGCAAAGACCGGACTCCTACGAGCAGTACGTC. It yields the protein CAQQRPDSYEQYV.

Ten or more counts support this clonotype. The chain uses TRBV7-9 and TRBJ2-1; perhaps D is TRBD1 or TRBD2 (5 bases each). CDR3 length: 15 residues. Per germline, CDR1 SEHNR and CDR2 FQNEAQ (reference sequence). V dropped 5 bases and J dropped 8 bases, with 19 bases sitting between them. CDR3 nucleotide sequence: TGTGCCAGCAGCCCCACCGGGTCCCGAGGGGATGAGCAGTTCTTC. It yields the protein CASSPTGSRGDEQFF.

Concerning this clonotype: The final CDR3 position lacks the conserved phenylalanine or tryptophan, pointing to a likely read error. This rearrangement joins TRBV12-3 or TRBV12-4 to TRBJ2-3; D ambiguous. The CDR3 spans 12 residues. V was clipped by 5 bases and J by 1 base, with 4 bases between them. CDR3 residues: CASSPGTDTQYY. In nucleotides, the CDR3 is TGTGCCAGCAGTCCCGGCACAGATACGCAGTATTAT.

This clonotype was detected many times. V gene TRBV7-6 combines with J gene TRBJ2-1; 8 nucleotides agree with TRBD2. The CDR3 extends over 14 amino acids. Germline V gene lookup returns CDR1 SGHVS and CDR2 FNYEAQ. With V trimmed by 5 bases and J by 7 bases, 7 bases remained unmatched. CDR3 sequence: CASSPLGGANEQFF. The CDR3 DNA follows: TGTGCCAGCAGCCCTCTCGGGGGGGCGAATGAGCAGTTCTTC.

The chain uses TRBV27 and TRBJ1-5, with D hard to call. This CDR3 region has 15 residues. Germline assignment: CDR1 MNHEY and CDR2 SMNVEV (reference sequence). V was pared by 5 bases and J by 5 bases, with 16 bases between. CDR3 sequence: CASSPLSSWDQPQHF. The CDR3 DNA reads as TGTGCCAGCAGTCCATTATCATCCTGGGATCAGCCCCAGCATTTT.

This chain links TRBV5-6 with TRBJ2-5; either TRBD1 or TRBD2 may fit D (6 bases each). The V and J ends lost 2 bases and 2 bases respectively, with 19 bases between them. This CDR3 has 17 amino acids. CDR1 is SGHDT and CDR2 is YYEEEE in the germline V gene. CDR3 nucleotide sequence: TGTGCCAGCAGCTTTTTAGGGGCGAGGAGGGGGCAAGAGACCCAGTACTTC. It encodes CASSFLGARRGQETQYF.

The chain combines TRBV29-1 with TRBJ2-3; 11 bases fit TRBD1. The CDR3 is 14 amino acids. Germline CDR1 reads SQVTM; CDR2 reads ANQGSEA. Trimming at V came to 5 bases and at J to 5 bases, leaving 6 bases not matched to a gene. The CDR3 reads CSVLGTGGRDTQYF. The DNA for the CDR3 is TGCAGCGTTTTGGGGACAGGGGGTAGAGATACGCAGTATTTT.

Only a few counts were recorded for this clonotype. The chain recombines TRBV4-3 with TRBJ1-6; D gene uncertain. The V end was cut by 0 bases, the J end by 6 bases, with 9 bases between. CDR1 and CDR2 from the germline V gene are LGHNA and YSLEER. The CDR3 length is 15 residues. The CDR3: CASSQDQRPNSPLHF. The DNA for the CDR3 is TGCGCCAGCAGCCAAGATCAGCGGCCTAATTCACCCCTCCACTTT.

The table lists this clonotype with many counts. The genes are TRBV7-2 and TRBJ2-5; TRBD1 aligns across 9 bases. The germline V gene has CDR1 SGHTA and CDR2 FQGNSA. V lost 5 bases, J lost 4 bases, and 8 bases stayed unmatched. The CDR3 is 15 amino acids. The CDR3 spells CASSTPGQGGETQYF. CDR3 nucleotides: TGTGCCAGCAGCACTCCGGGACAGGGCGGAGAGACCCAGTACTTC.

In this sample, this clonotype turned up a few times. J is TRBJ2-1 and V is TRBV12-3 or TRBV12-4; D is unclear. V was cut by 5 bases and J by 10 bases, with 21 bases left in between. This CDR3 has 15 residues. CDR3 sequence: CASSPYEALSKEQFF. Written as DNA, the CDR3 is TGTGCCAGCAGTCCTTACGAGGCGCTATCCAAGGAGCAGTTCTTC.

This clonotype was seen ten or more times. The chain has TRBV4-1 and TRBJ1-2; D unresolved. There are 14 residues in the CDR3. The germline gives CDR1 MGHRA, CDR2 YSYEKL. Trimming cost V 1 base and J 3 bases, with 9 bases left between them. CDR3 in DNA: TGCGCCAGCAGCCAAGGGTTGGCTGACTATGGCTACACCTTC. As protein: CASSQGLADYGYTF.

This clonotype was detected ten times or more. This chain joins TRBV12-3 or TRBV12-4 and TRBJ1-2; the D is unclear. This CDR3 has 14 amino acids. V shed 4 bases and J shed 5 bases, with 14 bases lying between them. The CDR3 spells CASSSRTVLYGYTF. The CDR3 DNA follows: TGTGCCAGCAGTTCGCGGACGGTATTGTATGGCTACACCTTC.

The CDR3 nucleotides are TGTGCCAGTCCCCCAACAGGGAGCTCTGGGGCCAACGTCCTGACTTTC. This gives the protein CASPPTGSSGANVLTF. The chain links TRBV13 to TRBJ2-6, with a weak D call TRBD1 (6 bases). Trimming shortened V by 9 bases and J by 0 bases, and 15 bases separated the two germline ends. The CDR3 length is 16 residues. From germline, CDR1 is PRHDT and CDR2 FYEKMQ (reference sequence).

This clonotype was seen a few times. The chain combines TRBV7-9 with TRBJ1-2; D is unresolved. V was clipped by 2 bases and J by 5 bases, with 12 bases between them. Germline CDR1 and CDR2: SEHNR and FQNEAQ (reference sequence). The CDR3 is 14 residues long. CDR3 protein: CASSLTLWLYGYTF. As DNA, the CDR3 is TGTGCCAGCAGCTTAACACTCTGGCTTTATGGCTACACCTTC.

This clonotype was detected ten times or more. The gene calls are TRBV7-9 and TRBJ2-7; D is ambiguous. Germline CDR1 SEHNR, CDR2 FQNEAQ (reference sequence). This CDR3 region has 13 residues. Trimming shortened V by 2 bases and J by 4 bases, and 9 bases separated the two germline ends. CDR3 bases: TGTGCCAGCAGCTTACCAGCAAGGTACGAGCAGTACTTC. Residues: CASSLPARYEQYF.

The genes are TRBV25-1 and TRBJ2-2; perhaps TRBD2 as D (6 bases). Looked up from germline, CDR1 is MGHDK and CDR2 is SYGVNS. Trimming left V 1 base short and J 6 bases short, with 9 bases between. The CDR3 spans 14 residues. CDR3 sequence: CASSEWRGSGELFF. The CDR3 DNA follows: TGTGCCAGCAGTGAATGGAGGGGTTCCGGGGAGCTGTTTTTT.

The chain is built from TRBV6-2 or TRBV6-3 and TRBJ2-1; possibly TRBD1 for D (7 bases). The germline V and J ends were trimmed by 6 bases and 3 bases, with 15 bases remaining between them. CDR3 length: 15 amino acids. Germline assignment: CDR1 MNHEY and CDR2 SVGEGT. The CDR3 sequence is CASRLEGAYYNEQFF. CDR3 sequence (DNA): TGTGCCAGCAGGTTGGAGGGGGCTTACTACAATGAGCAGTTCTTC.

The chain recombines TRBV20-1 with TRBJ2-7, with D possibly being TRBD1 (6 bases). From germline, CDR1 is DFQATT and CDR2 SNEGSKA (reference sequence). The V gene lost 0 bases and the J gene lost 0 bases, with 12 bases spanning the gap. The CDR3 is made up of 15 amino acids. The CDR3 nucleotides read TGCAGTGCTAGAGATCAAGGACAGAGCTCCTACGAGCAGTACTTC. This codes for CSARDQGQSSYEQYF.

This clonotype was counted between two and nine times. The chain employs TRBV2 and TRBJ2-1, with D perhaps assigned TRBD1 or TRBD2 (5 bases each). The CDR3 runs to 15 residues. Germline CDR1 is SNHLY and CDR2 is FYNNEI. Trimming stripped 8 bases from V and 0 bases from J, with 14 bases between. The CDR3 sequence: CASAWDPDSYNEQFF. The CDR3 region has the DNA TGTGCCAGCGCTTGGGACCCAGACTCCTACAATGAGCAGTTCTTC.

This clonotype has a count of ten or more. The chain employs TRBV11-3 and TRBJ2-5; a possible D gene is TRBD2 (5 bases). Between the trimmed V and J ends, which lost 5 bases and 5 bases, there was a span of 15 bases. Germline V lookup: CDR1 SGHNT, CDR2 YENEEA. The CDR3 length is 14 residues. CDR3 sequence reads: CASSRSGTGETQYF. CDR3 sequence (DNA): TGTGCCAGCAGCAGAAGCGGTACGGGGGAGACCCAGTACTTC.

This clonotype has just a few counts. The chain is built from TRBV6-5 and TRBJ1-5; TRBD1 aligns across 7 bases. The CDR3 is 15 residues long. CDR1 is MNHEY and CDR2 is SVGAGI in the germline V gene. The trim removed 6 bases at V and 6 bases at J, leaving 11 bases unmatched. The CDR3 sequence is CASSNFPGGGQPQHF. The CDR3 region has the DNA TGTGCCAGCAGCAACTTCCCAGGGGGAGGTCAGCCCCAGCATTTT.

This chain joins TRBV7-6 and TRBJ2-3; D is possibly TRBD1 (6 bases). The germline CDR1 and CDR2 sequences are SGHVS and FNYEAQ. Trimming removed 3 bases at V and 2 bases at J, with 15 bases between. CDR3 size: 16 residues. DNA for the CDR3: TGTGCCAGCAGCTTCGGGACACAAGCCTTCACAGATACGCAGTATTTT. It specifies CASSFGTQAFTDTQYF. Full variable domain (rest looked up from reference TRBV7-6 and TRBJ2-3): GAGVSQSPRYKVTKRGQDVALRCDPISGHVSLYWYRQALGQGPEFLTYFNYEAQQDKSGLPNDRFSAERPEGSISTLTIQRTEQRDSAMYRCASSFGTQAFTDTQYFGPGTRLTVL.

The chain recombines TRBV11-2 with TRBJ2-1; 9 bases align to TRBD2. V was pared by 0 bases and J by 6 bases, with 9 bases of the junction left unmatched. The CDR3 runs to 17 residues. Germline values: CDR1 SGHAT, CDR2 FQNNGV. In nucleotides, the CDR3 is TGTGCCAGCAGCTTAGATAGCGGGGGCCCCCCGCTCAATGAGCAGTTCTTC. This encodes CASSLDSGGPPLNEQFF.

This clonotype was counted between two and nine times. This rearrangement joins TRBV6-2 or TRBV6-3 to TRBJ2-1; D is unresolved. The CDR3 runs to 14 residues. Trimming cost V 7 bases and J 5 bases, with 15 bases left between them. Germline CDR1 MNHEY, CDR2 SVGEGT. The CDR3 DNA sequence: TGTGCCAGCAAGGGTCCCCATCCCGACAATGAGCAGTTCTTC. Translated: CASKGPHPDNEQFF.

This clonotype was seen more than once but under ten times. The rearrangement uses TRBV11-2 and TRBJ2-3; D is undetermined. V was pared by 4 bases and J by 6 bases, with 8 bases between. CDR1 SGHAT and CDR2 FQNNGV come from the germline V gene. The CDR3 spans 12 residues. The CDR3 sequence is CASSSYGDTQYF. In nucleotides, the CDR3 is TGTGCCAGCAGCTCATACGGTGATACGCAGTATTTT.

In DNA, the CDR3 is TGTGCCAGCAGTCGCTCGGGGGTATACAATGAGCAGTTCTTC. Its translation: CASSRSGVYNEQFF. J is TRBJ2-1 and V is TRBV7-6, with a possible D match to TRBD2 (6 bases). CDR3 length: 14 amino acids. Trimming shortened V by 6 bases and J by 4 bases, and 13 bases separated the two germline ends. The germline CDR1 and CDR2 sequences are SGHVS and FNYEAQ. The complete variable domain, with remaining parts taken from reference TRBV7-6 and TRBJ2-1, reads GAGVSQSPRYKVTKRGQDVALRCDPISGHVSLYWYRQALGQGPEFLTYFNYEAQQDKSGLPNDRFSAERPEGSISTLTIQRTEQRDSAMYRCASSRSGVYNEQFFGPGTRLTVL.